The next 11 T cell receptor beta chains were all read from a single sample in a study of radiation and T cells in renal cell carcinoma. Time point meaning: baseline pretreatment blood. Regarding treatment: 15 Gy SBRT to primary tumor, nephrectomy 4 weeks later. Measured with immunoSEQ multiplex PCR; TCRdb has only the in-frame clones, and not every one. Counted here are about 95,000 clones, 75% to 90% occurring once; the ten biggest clones make up almost 8%. The sequences come from blood, collected from a patient whose treatment included radiotherapy and nephrectomy. Receptors were obtained from a man aged 50 or older with renal cell carcinoma.

The chain is built from TRBV13 and TRBJ2-3; 10 nucleotides agree with TRBD2. The ends lost 3 bases at V and 1 base at J; junction bases unmatched: 1. This CDR3 has 15 residues. The germline CDR1 and CDR2 sequences are PRHDT and FYEKMQ (reference sequence). Here the CDR3 reads CASSFLAGGTDTQYF. The CDR3 bases are TGTGCCAGCAGCTTTCTAGCGGGGGGCACAGATACGCAGTATTTT.

CDR3 residues: CASSEVPDTQYF. The CDR3 DNA follows: TGTGCCAGCAGTGAAGTTCCAGATACGCAGTATTTT. The chain links TRBV2 to TRBJ2-3; D is undetermined. CDR3 length: 12 amino acids. V was cut by 1 base and J by 4 bases, with 3 bases left in between. Germline assignment: CDR1 SNHLY and CDR2 FYNNEI. The whole variable domain, filled in from reference TRBV2 and TRBJ2-3, reads EPEVTQTPSHQVTQMGQEVILRCVPISNHLYFYWYRQILGQKVEFLVSFYNNEISEKSEIFDDQFSVERPDGSNFTLKIRSTKLEDSAMYFCASSEVPDTQYFGPGTRLTVL.

The rearrangement joins TRBV6-1 to TRBJ2-5; 15 bases map to TRBD2. This CDR3 has 16 amino acids. Germline CDR1 and CDR2: MNHNS and SASEGT. With V trimmed by 4 bases and J by 4 bases, 4 bases remained unmatched. This CDR3 reads CASSVGLAGGIETQYF. The CDR3 DNA follows: TGTGCCAGCAGTGTTGGACTAGCGGGAGGGATAGAGACCCAGTACTTC.

The chain uses TRBV6-5 and TRBJ1-4; 9 bases map to TRBD1. The CDR3 length is 14 residues. Losses at the gene ends were 6 bases for V and 12 bases for J; bases not matched to a gene: 11. Germline V lookup: CDR1 MNHEY, CDR2 SVGAGI. Written as DNA, the CDR3 is TGTGCCAGCAGACACGACAGGGGGGCGTCTCAACTGTTTTTT. This sequence encodes CASRHDRGASQLFF.

This clone was counted once. The genes are TRBV19 and TRBJ2-3, with 7 bases identical to TRBD2. This CDR3 has 15 residues. V lost 4 bases, J lost 5 bases, and 9 bases stayed unmatched. The germline gives CDR1 LNHDA, CDR2 SQIVND (reference sequence). As DNA, the CDR3 is TGTGCCAGTAGTAAAAGCGGGAATTTTGGAGATACGCAGTATTTT. Its translation is CASSKSGNFGDTQYF.

The gene calls are TRBV6-5 and TRBJ1-2, with a tentative D call TRBD1 (5 bases). The CDR3 consists of 16 residues. In germline, CDR1 is MNHEY, CDR2 SVGAGI. Trimming left V 0 bases short and J 6 bases short, with 17 bases between. The CDR3 is CASSYSIQGLRNGYTF. The CDR3 bases are TGTGCCAGCAGTTACTCGATTCAGGGCCTACGGAATGGCTACACCTTC.

The chain links TRBV10-3 to TRBJ1-2; a possible D gene is TRBD1 (5 bases). Trimming cost V 7 bases and J 2 bases, with 11 bases left between them. CDR3 length: 13 residues. Germline V gene data show CDR1 as ENHRY and CDR2 as SYGVKD. The CDR3 region is CAITPTENYGYTF. The CDR3 DNA reads TGTGCCATCACCCCGACAGAGAACTATGGCTACACCTTC.

V and J are TRBV5-1 and TRBJ1-6, with D maybe TRBD1 (5 bases). The CDR3 sequence is 14 residues long. V was clipped by 0 bases and J by 8 bases, with 9 bases between them. Per germline, CDR1 SGHRS and CDR2 YFSETQ. The CDR3 bases are TGCGCCAGCAGCTTGGGGGGGAGAGATTCACCCCTCCACTTT. Its protein product is CASSLGGRDSPLHF.

The rearrangement uses TRBV28 and TRBJ1-4; D gene ambiguous. V was trimmed by 2 bases and J by 6 bases, leaving 10 bases between them. The CDR3 has 14 amino acids. Germline V CDR1 and CDR2: MDHEN, SYDVKM. The CDR3 spells CASSLRHGDEKLFF. The CDR3 DNA is TGTGCCAGCAGTTTACGCCACGGGGATGAAAAACTGTTTTTT.

V gene TRBV19 combines with J gene TRBJ1-3; 8 nucleotides match TRBD1. Looked up from germline, CDR1 is LNHDA and CDR2 is SQIVND (reference sequence). After removal of 5 bases from V and 4 bases from J, the junction contained 10 bases not matched to a gene. The length of the CDR3 is 16 residues. The CDR3 here is CASSPGQGAWGNTIYF. CDR3 coding DNA: TGTGCCAGTAGTCCAGGGCAGGGGGCTTGGGGAAACACCATATATTTT.

This clone was picked up a small number of times. The genes are TRBV7-9 and TRBJ2-3, with a tentative D call TRBD2 (6 bases). The CDR3 length is 17 residues. V was clipped by 0 bases and J by 1 base, with 14 bases between them. Germline CDR1 reads SEHNR; CDR2 reads FQNEAQ (reference sequence). The CDR3 DNA reads TGTGCCAGCAGCTTAGCGGGAGGTATTGGCCGCACAGATACGCAGTATTTT. This sequence encodes CASSLAGGIGRTDTQYF.